This T cell receptor (beta chain) was sequenced during a study of T cell repertoires in cytomegalovirus infection. Turning to the study itself: In public TCR beta signatures, there were indications of both CMV infection and matching HLA type.

MiXCR was run by TCRdb on the reads, yielding one entry per CDR3 protein. The sample gives 640,000 or so distinct CDR3 sequences, around a third of which show up once; over 15% is in the top ten. This clonotype has just a few counts. What it binds is not known. At one end, the junction sequence differs from germline, possibly due to a read error. CDR1 and CDR2 (germline): DFQATT, SNEGSKA (reference sequence). This CDR3 is built from 11 residues. The input for sequencing was cultured PBMCs, taken from culture after CMV antigen stimulation. The chain is built from TRBV20-1 and TRBJ1-1; TRBD1 aligns across 7 bases. The TCR comes from a human donor in good health (CMV status not recorded). Some clones in this sample may be carry-over from other donors' samples. DNA for the CDR3: TGCAGTGCGAGAGACAGGGTAGAAGCTTTCTTT. Amino acid sequence: CSARDRVEAFF.